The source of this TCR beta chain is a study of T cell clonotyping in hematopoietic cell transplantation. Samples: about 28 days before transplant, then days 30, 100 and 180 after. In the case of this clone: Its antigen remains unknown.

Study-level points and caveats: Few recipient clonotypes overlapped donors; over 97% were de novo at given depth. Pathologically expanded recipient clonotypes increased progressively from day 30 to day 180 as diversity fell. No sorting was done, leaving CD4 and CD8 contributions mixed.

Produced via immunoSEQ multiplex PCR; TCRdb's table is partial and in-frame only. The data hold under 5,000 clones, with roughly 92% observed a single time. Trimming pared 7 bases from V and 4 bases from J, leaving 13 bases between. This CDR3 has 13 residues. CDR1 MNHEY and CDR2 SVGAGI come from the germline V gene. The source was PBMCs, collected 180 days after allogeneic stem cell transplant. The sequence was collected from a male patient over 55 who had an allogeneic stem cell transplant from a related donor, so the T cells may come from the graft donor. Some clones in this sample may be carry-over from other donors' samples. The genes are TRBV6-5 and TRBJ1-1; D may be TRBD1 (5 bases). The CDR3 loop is CASMGRIATEAFF. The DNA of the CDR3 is TGTGCCAGCATGGGGCGCATCGCCACTGAAGCTTTCTTT.